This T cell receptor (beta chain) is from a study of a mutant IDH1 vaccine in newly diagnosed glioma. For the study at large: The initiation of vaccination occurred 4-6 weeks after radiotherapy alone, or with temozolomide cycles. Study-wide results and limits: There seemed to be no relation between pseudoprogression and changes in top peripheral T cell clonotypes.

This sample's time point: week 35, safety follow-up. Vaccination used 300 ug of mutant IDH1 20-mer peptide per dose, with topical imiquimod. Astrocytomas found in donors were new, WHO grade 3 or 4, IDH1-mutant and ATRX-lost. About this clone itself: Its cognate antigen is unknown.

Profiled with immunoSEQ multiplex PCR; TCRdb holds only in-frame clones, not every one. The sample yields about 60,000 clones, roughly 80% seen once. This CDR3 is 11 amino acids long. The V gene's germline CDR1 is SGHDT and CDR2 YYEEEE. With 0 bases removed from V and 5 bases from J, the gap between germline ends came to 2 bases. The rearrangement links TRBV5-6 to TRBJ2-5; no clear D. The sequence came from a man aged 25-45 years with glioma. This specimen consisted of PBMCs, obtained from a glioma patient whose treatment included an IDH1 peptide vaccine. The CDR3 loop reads CASSLVETQYF. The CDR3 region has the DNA TGTGCCAGCAGCTTGGTTGAGACCCAGTACTTC.